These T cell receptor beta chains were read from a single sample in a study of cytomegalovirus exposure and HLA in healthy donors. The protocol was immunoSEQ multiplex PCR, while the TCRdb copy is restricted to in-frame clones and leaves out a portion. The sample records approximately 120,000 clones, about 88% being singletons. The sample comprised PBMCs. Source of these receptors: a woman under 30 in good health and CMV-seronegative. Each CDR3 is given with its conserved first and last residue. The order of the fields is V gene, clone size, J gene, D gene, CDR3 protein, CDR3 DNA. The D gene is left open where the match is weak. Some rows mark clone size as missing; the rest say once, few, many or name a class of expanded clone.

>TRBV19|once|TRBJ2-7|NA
CASTSALGPQYEQYF
TGTGCCAGTACCTCTGCCCTAGGCCCCCAATACGAGCAGTACTTC
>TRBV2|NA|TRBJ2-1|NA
CASDDSQNEQFF
TGTGCCAGCGACGACAGCCAGAATGAGCAGTTCTTC
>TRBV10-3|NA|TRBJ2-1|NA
CAISDLESSYNEQFF
TGTGCCATCAGTGACCTGGAGAGCTCCTACAATGAGCAGTTCTTC
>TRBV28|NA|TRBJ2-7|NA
CASSLEGGRHHEQYF
TGTGCCAGCAGCTTGGAGGGGGGGCGGCATCACGAGCAGTACTTC
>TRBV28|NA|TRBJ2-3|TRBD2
CASSLGGYTDTQYF
TGTGCCAGCAGTCTCGGGGGGTACACAGATACGCAGTATTTT
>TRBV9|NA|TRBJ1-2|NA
CASSAGEDEVGYTF
TGTGCCAGCAGCGCGGGGGAGGACGAGGTTGGCTACACCTTC
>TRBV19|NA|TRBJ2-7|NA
CASSFAYEQYF
TGTGCCAGTAGTTTCGCCTACGAGCAGTACTTC
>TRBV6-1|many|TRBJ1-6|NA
CASTRFAYNSPLHF
TGTGCCAGTACCAGGTTCGCCTATAATTCACCCCTCCACTTT
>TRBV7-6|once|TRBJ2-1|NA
CASSDVESSYNEQFF
TGTGCCAGCAGCGACGTGGAGAGCTCCTACAATGAGCAGTTCTTC
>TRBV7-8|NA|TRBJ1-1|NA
CASSLGSVGEDTEAFF
TGTGCCAGCAGCTTAGGCAGCGTCGGTGAAGACACTGAAGCTTTCTTT
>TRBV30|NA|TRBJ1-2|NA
CAWSVTARNYGYTF
TGTGCCTGGAGTGTAACAGCCCGAAACTATGGCTACACCTTC
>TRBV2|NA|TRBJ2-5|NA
CASSRQYQETQYF
TGTGCCAGCAGTCGACAGTACCAAGAGACCCAGTACTTC
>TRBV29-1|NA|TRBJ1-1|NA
CSVIDTNTEAFF
TGCAGCGTTATCGACACAAACACTGAAGCTTTCTTT
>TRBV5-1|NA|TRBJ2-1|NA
CASSSTRLDYNEQFF
TGCGCCAGCAGCTCCACGAGACTCGACTACAATGAGCAGTTCTTC
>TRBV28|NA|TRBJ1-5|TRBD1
CASSWTGTGDQPQHF
TGTGCCAGCAGTTGGACCGGGACAGGGGATCAGCCCCAGCATTTT
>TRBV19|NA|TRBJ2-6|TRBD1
CASSRTGGGRSGANVLTF
TGTGCCAGTAGTCGGACAGGGGGCGGGCGCTCTGGGGCCAACGTCCTGACTTTC
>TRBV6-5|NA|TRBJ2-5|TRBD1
CASSRPTGGAETQYF
TGTGCCAGCAGCCGCCCGACAGGGGGCGCGGAGACCCAGTACTTC
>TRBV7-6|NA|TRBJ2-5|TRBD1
CASSLVGTGSLETQYF
TGTGCCAGCAGCTTAGTAGGGACAGGGTCGTTGGAGACCCAGTACTTC
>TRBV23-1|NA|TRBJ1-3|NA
CASSQGHRAGNTIYF
TGCGCCAGCAGTCAAGGACACAGGGCTGGAAACACCATATATTTT
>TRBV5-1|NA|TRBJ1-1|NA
CASSLGISNTEAFF
TGCGCCAGCAGCTTGGGTATCAGTAACACTGAAGCTTTCTTT
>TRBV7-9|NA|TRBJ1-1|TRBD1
CASSPRTGRTEAFF
TGTGCCAGCAGCCCAAGGACAGGGAGAACTGAAGCTTTCTTT
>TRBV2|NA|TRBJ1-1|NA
CASSPAVVSFF
TGTGCCAGCAGCCCGGCGGTTGTTTCTTTCTTT
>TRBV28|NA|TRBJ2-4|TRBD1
CASSGQADIQYF
TGTGCCAGCAGCGGACAGGCAGACATTCAGTACTTC
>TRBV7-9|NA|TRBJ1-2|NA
CASSYRDNGGYTF
TGTGCCAGCAGTTACCGGGACAACGGTGGCTACACCTTC
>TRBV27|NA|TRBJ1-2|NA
CASSLKAGGAAGYTF
TGTGCCAGCAGTTTAAAAGCGGGGGGGGCGGCGGGCTACACCTTC
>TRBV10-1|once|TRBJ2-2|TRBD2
CASSDGGGVAGELFF
TGCGCCAGCAGTGATGGCGGGGGGGTCGCCGGGGAGCTGTTTTTT
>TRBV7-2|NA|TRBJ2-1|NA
CASSLVVSYNEQFF
TGTGCCAGCAGCTTAGTTGTCAGTTACAATGAGCAGTTCTTC
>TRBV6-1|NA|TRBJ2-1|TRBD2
CASTRLAGANEQFF
TGTGCCAGCACCCGTCTAGCGGGGGCGAATGAGCAGTTCTTC
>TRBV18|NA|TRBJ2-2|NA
CASRRTGGNTGELFF
TGTGCCAGCCGGAGAACCGGCGGAAACACCGGGGAGCTGTTTTTT
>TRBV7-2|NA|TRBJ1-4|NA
CASSHRVGKLFF
TGTGCCAGCAGCCACAGGGTTGGCAAACTGTTTTTT
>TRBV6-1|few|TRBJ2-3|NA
CASSDSGGGADTQYF
TGTGCCAGCAGCGATTCGGGGGGCGGAGCAGATACGCAGTATTTT
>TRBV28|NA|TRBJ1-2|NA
CASSLAGGGPFYGYTF
TGTGCCAGCAGTTTAGCTGGCGGGGGCCCTTTCTATGGCTACACCTTC
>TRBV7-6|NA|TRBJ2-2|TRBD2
CASSLSTVAGGPHRELFF
TGTGCCAGCAGCTTAAGTACGGTAGCGGGAGGCCCACACCGGGAGCTGTTTTTT
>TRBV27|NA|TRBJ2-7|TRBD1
CASSLTGQGSYEQYF
TGTGCCAGCAGTCTAACGGGACAGGGGAGCTACGAGCAGTACTTC
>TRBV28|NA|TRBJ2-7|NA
CASSFAYEQYF
TGTGCCAGCAGTTTCGCCTACGAGCAGTACTTC
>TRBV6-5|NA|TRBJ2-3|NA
CATSLAFRTDTQYF
TGTGCCACCTCCTTAGCGTTTCGCACAGATACGCAGTATTTT
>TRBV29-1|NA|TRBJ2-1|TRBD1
CSGGDRSPYNEQFF
TGCAGCGGCGGGGACAGGAGCCCCTACAATGAGCAGTTCTTC
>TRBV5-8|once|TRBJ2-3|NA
CASSPRVADTQYF
TGTGCCAGCAGCCCGCGAGTCGCAGATACGCAGTATTTT
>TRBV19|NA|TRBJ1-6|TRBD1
CASSDYRGSYNSPLHF
TGTGCCAGTAGTGACTACAGGGGTTCCTATAATTCACCCCTCCACTTT
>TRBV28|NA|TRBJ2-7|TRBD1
CASSNWTGSYEQYF
TGTGCCAGCAGCAATTGGACAGGTTCCTACGAGCAGTACTTC
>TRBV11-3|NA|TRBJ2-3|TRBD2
CASSFETSTKVFF
TGTGCCAGCAGCTTTGAGACTAGCACAAAGGTATTCTTT
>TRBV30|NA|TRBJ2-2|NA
CAWSPYLGVAELFF
TGTGCCTGGAGTCCTTACCTCGGGGTCGCGGAGCTGTTTTTT
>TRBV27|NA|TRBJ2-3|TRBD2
CASSSRFGLWREDTDTQYF
TGTGCCAGCAGCTCGCGTTTTGGGCTCTGGCGGGAGGACACAGATACGCAGTATTTT
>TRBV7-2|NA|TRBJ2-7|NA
CASSPSTRLAPYEQYF
TGTGCCAGCAGCCCCAGTACTAGGCTAGCTCCCTACGAGCAGTACTTC
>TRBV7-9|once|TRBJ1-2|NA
CASSGQTNYGYTF
TGTGCCAGCAGCGGACAGACTAACTATGGCTACACCTTC
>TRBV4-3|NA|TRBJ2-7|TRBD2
CASSQVGAAGAISYEQYF
TGCGCCAGCAGCCAAGTCGGAGCAGCGGGGGCCATCTCCTACGAGCAGTACTTC
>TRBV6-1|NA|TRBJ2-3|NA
CASSAATGTEGADTQYF
TGTGCCAGCAGTGCCGCTACCGGGACCGAGGGGGCAGATACGCAGTATTTT
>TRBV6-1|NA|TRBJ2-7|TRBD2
CASSEAPPRTSGRIGEQYF
TGTGCCAGCAGTGAAGCGCCTCCCCGGACTAGCGGGAGAATAGGAGAGCAGTACTTC
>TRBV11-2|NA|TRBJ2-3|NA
CASSLVAESTDTQYF
TGTGCCAGCAGCTTAGTAGCGGAGAGCACAGATACGCAGTATTTT
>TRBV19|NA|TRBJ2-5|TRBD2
CASRGRTSTGRETQYF
TGTGCCAGCCGGGGGAGGACTAGCACAGGTCGAGAGACCCAGTACTTC
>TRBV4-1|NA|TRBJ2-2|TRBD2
CASSQDLLAGLANTGELFF
TGCGCCAGCAGCCAAGATCTACTAGCGGGGTTGGCGAACACCGGGGAGCTGTTTTTT
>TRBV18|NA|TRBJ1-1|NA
CASSPSPPGTMNTEAFF
TGTGCCAGCTCACCATCCCCCCCGGGAACCATGAACACTGAAGCTTTCTTT
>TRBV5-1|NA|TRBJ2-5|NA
CASSQPLRETQYF
TGCGCCAGCAGCCAACCCCTTCGGGAGACCCAGTACTTC
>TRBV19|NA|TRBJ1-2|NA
CASTPPGFYGYTF
TGTGCCAGTACCCCGCCAGGATTCTATGGCTACACCTTC
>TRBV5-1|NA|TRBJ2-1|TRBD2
CASSRGPSGVYNEQFF
TGCGCCAGCAGCAGGGGCCCTAGCGGGGTCTACAATGAGCAGTTCTTC
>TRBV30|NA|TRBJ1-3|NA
CAWSVPRRDSGNTIYF
TGTGCCTGGAGTGTACCAAGGAGAGACTCTGGAAACACCATATATTTT
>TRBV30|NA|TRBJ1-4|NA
CAWSVGEKLFF
TGTGCCTGGAGTGTCGGTGAAAAACTGTTTTTT
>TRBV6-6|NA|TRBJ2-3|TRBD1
CASHRPGQGTDTQYF
TGTGCCAGCCACCGACCGGGACAGGGCACAGATACGCAGTATTTT
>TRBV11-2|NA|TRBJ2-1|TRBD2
CASSFGTSGINEQFF
TGTGCCAGCAGCTTCGGAACTAGCGGGATCAATGAGCAGTTCTTC
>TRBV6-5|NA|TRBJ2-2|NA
CATRSRLDTGELFF
TGTGCCACCCGAAGCAGGCTCGACACCGGGGAGCTGTTTTTT